This TCR beta chain was sequenced for a study of CD8 T cells in ankylosing spondylitis. This CDR3 comprises 13 residues. The V end was cut by 1 base, the J end by 6 bases, with 10 bases between. Germline CDR1 is DFQATT and CDR2 is SNEGSKA (reference sequence). This clonotype was observed a few times. Antigen unknown. Each TCR beta library was made by quantitative 5'-RACE that incorporated molecular barcodes. TCRdb reprocessed the 5' RACE reads with MiXCR, giving one entry per CDR3 protein. Of almost 400,000 distinct CDR3 sequences listed, more than 20% are singletons. General observations from the study: The study identified a TCR beta motif of fewer than 10 highly homologous variants that appeared characteristic of ankylosing spondylitis blood. Relatively scarce in peripheral blood, disease-linked clones were CD8+.

The receptor was derived from a male donor with ankylosing spondylitis. The V gene is TRBV20-1, the J gene TRBJ2-1; D not certain. Material: blood, either unsorted or a sorted T cell fraction (not recorded which). The CDR3 region has the DNA TGCAGTGCTAGAGTTCCCCCGTCCAATGAGCAGTTCTTC. Its protein is CSARVPPSNEQFF.